This TCR beta chain stems from a study of shared clonotypes between healthy human individuals. Each sorted subset replicate got 200 ng genomic DNA, roughly 33,000 genomes. Here immunoSEQ multiplex PCR was the method, and the copy in TCRdb shows in-frame clones only, minus some. Of roughly 530,000 clones in the sample, almost 97% were seen once. Each of the donors was a healthy adult who was HIV-negative and had not had a recent acute infection or vaccination. Within Nashville, Tennessee resided all donors, each a Caucasian adult. What was sequenced was naive CD4+ T cells sorted from blood. The subset is: CD45RA+ positively selected. This clonotype was obtained from a woman aged 25-40 years in good health.

CDR3 in amino acids: CASSQDFDRGQRQPQHF. The CDR3 region has the DNA TGTGCCAGCAGCCAAGATTTTGACAGGGGGCAGAGGCAGCCCCAGCATTTT. This chain connects TRBV4-2 to TRBJ1-5, with 10 bases lining up with TRBD1. There are 17 residues in the CDR3. Germline-derived CDR1 and CDR2 are LGHNA and YNFKEQ. The J segment lost 7 bases and the V segment lost 0 bases, leaving 9 bases of the junction unmatched.